This T cell receptor (beta chain) was captured in a study of blood T cell repertoires in COVID-19. Trimming removed 5 bases at V and 4 bases at J, with 12 bases between. Germline V gives CDR1 SEHNR, CDR2 FQNEAQ (reference sequence). The CDR3 totals 14 residues. Some clones are missing from TCRdb's copy, which holds only in-frame ones; the method was immunoSEQ multiplex PCR. The sample includes around 130,000 clones, around nine tenths of them seen just once. Ages ranged from about 18 to 100 years, with residence in under 25 US areas. Participants' reported clinical history set cohort assignment. What was sequenced was PBMCs or T cells enriched from blood (not recorded which). The sequence came from a woman aged 50 to 65 who had recovered from COVID-19. This chain links TRBV7-9 with TRBJ2-1; D may be TRBD1 (6 bases). The CDR3, as DNA: TGTGCCAGCAGCCACGAGGACAGTTACAATGAGCAGTTCTTC. This sequence encodes CASSHEDSYNEQFF.